A selection of T cell receptor beta chains follows, all from one sample in a study of T cell clonotyping in hematopoietic cell transplantation. The repertoire was sequenced with immunoSEQ multiplex PCR; TCRdb's copy has only in-frame clones and lacks some. The sample contains some 30,000 clones, about 93% of which appear only once. This specimen was PBMCs, taken 100 days after allogeneic stem cell transplant. Source of these receptors: a female patient in her fifties or sixties who had an allogeneic stem cell transplant from a related donor, so the T cells may come from the graft donor. Some clones in this sample may be carry-over from other donors' samples. Both conserved end residues are part of each CDR3. A D gene is named only where the DNA matches it firmly. Expanded clones get a size class; other rows say once, few or many, or leave the size out.

V: TRBV6-6
J: TRBJ1-5
size: NA
D: TRBD1
DNA: TGTGCCAGCAGAGCGGGACAGGGGGAAGATCAGCCCCAGCATTTT
CDR3: CASRAGQGEDQPQHF

V: TRBV27
J: TRBJ2-5
size: NA
D: TRBD1
DNA: TGTGCCAGCAGTCCCCAGGGGGTGATGGAGACCCAGTACTTC
CDR3: CASSPQGVMETQYF

V: TRBV6-1
J: TRBJ2-7
size: few
D: NA
DNA: TGTGCCAGCTTTACATCGGGGTTCTACGAGCAGTACTTC
CDR3: CASFTSGFYEQYF

V: TRBV9
J: TRBJ1-1
size: NA
D: NA
DNA: TGTGCCAGCAGCGCTCGCCAGGGCAGCACTGAAGCTTTCTTT
CDR3: CASSARQGSTEAFF

V: TRBV27
J: TRBJ1-2
size: NA
D: TRBD1
DNA: TGTGCCAGCAGTTTACATAGCCAGGGGGCTATCTATGGCTACACCTTC
CDR3: CASSLHSQGAIYGYTF

V: TRBV6-5
J: TRBJ1-6
size: NA
D: NA
DNA: TGTGCCAGCAGTAACCGACCGACTGGCAGGCCACCCCTCCACTTT
CDR3: CASSNRPTGRPPLHF

V: TRBV27
J: TRBJ2-1
size: few
D: NA
DNA: TGTGCCAGCAGTTTATCGCAGTACAATGAGCAGTTCTTC
CDR3: CASSLSQYNEQFF

V: TRBV5-1
J: TRBJ1-5
size: NA
D: NA
DNA: TGCGCCAGCAGCTTGGACTACAATCAGCCCCAGCATTTT
CDR3: CASSLDYNQPQHF

V: TRBV27
J: TRBJ2-1
size: medium-sized
D: NA
DNA: TGTGCCAGCAGCCCTTCAGGGCGCGGTGAGCAGTTCTTC
CDR3: CASSPSGRGEQFF

V: TRBV4-1
J: TRBJ1-3
size: once
D: NA
DNA: TGCGCCAGCAACTCTATGGGGCAGGGGCGGAACACCATATATTTT
CDR3: CASNSMGQGRNTIYF

V: TRBV4-1
J: TRBJ1-5
size: NA
D: TRBD1
DNA: TGCGCCAGCAGCCACCTGACAGGGACTGGGCAGCCCCAGCATTTT
CDR3: CASSHLTGTGQPQHF

V: TRBV18
J: TRBJ1-2
size: NA
D: TRBD1
DNA: TGTGCCAGCTCACTCTCCGCGGACAGGGGGCAAGGCTACACCTTC
CDR3: CASSLSADRGQGYTF

V: TRBV2
J: TRBJ1-5
size: NA
D: NA
DNA: TGTGCCAGCAGTAAACCTCGGGGGGTTCTAAACTACAATCAGCCCCAGCATTTT
CDR3: CASSKPRGVLNYNQPQHF

V: TRBV4-2
J: TRBJ2-5
size: NA
D: TRBD2
DNA: TGTGCCAGCAGCCCCTTGACAGCGGGGGGCCTCCAAGAGACCCAGTACTTC
CDR3: CASSPLTAGGLQETQYF

V: TRBV7-9
J: TRBJ1-1
size: NA
D: NA
DNA: TGTGCCAGCAGCTTAGAAGGTTTGAGGGATGAAGCTTTCTTT
CDR3: CASSLEGLRDEAFF

V: TRBV25-1
J: TRBJ2-2
size: few
D: NA
DNA: TGTGCCAGCAGTTCTAGGGAGACCGGGGAGCTGTTTTTT
CDR3: CASSSRETGELFF

V: TRBV27
J: TRBJ1-5
size: NA
D: TRBD1
DNA: TGTGCCAGCAGTCAGGGGGGGGGAAACGGTCAGCCCCAGCATTTT
CDR3: CASSQGGGNGQPQHF

V: TRBV5-6
J: TRBJ1-2
size: NA
D: NA
DNA: TGTGCCAGCAGCTTGGAAGGGAGATATGGCTACACCTTC
CDR3: CASSLEGRYGYTF